The source of this T cell receptor beta chain is a study of long-term antiretroviral therapy in people with HIV (dated by TCRdb to 2022 to 2024). Background for the entire study: The earliest samples were collected approximately a decade before the 2015 WHO recommendation for immediate ART, a period when ART was typically delayed until CD4 counts fell. About 35% of the 30 participants with HIV were female. A total of fewer than 250 cryopreserved PBMC samples came from a few dozen adults with confirmed HIV infection and were collected serially over a mean of around 6 years (range 1-12). A retrospective serial study tested whether changes in peripheral blood TRB repertoire composition and diversity were associated with ART initiation and durable HIV suppression. No cross-contamination during QIAcube processing was seen in test extractions of a monoclonal T-cell line run alongside roughly 30 polyclonal samples. The paper's findings and limits, for the study overall: Expanded TRB clones identified before ART initiation dominated the repertoire at all time points, although this dominance fluctuated and declined in many PLHIV after ART. Starting ART was linked to a significant rise in TRB diversity, yet even with long-term ART the diversity remained significantly lower than in transplant donor controls. Inferences about post-ART repertoire changes were limited because no data were available on ART adherence, viral resistance or therapy changes. Because pre-ART samples had limited cell numbers, unsorted PBMC were profiled rather than sorted CD4+ and CD8+ T cells. Owing to limited PBMC availability, only the TCR beta chain was sequenced, without alpha chain pairing. Narrower CDR3 length ranges were observed in HIV repertoires than in controls, and an antigen-experienced repertoire with only a slight naive shift after ART was suggested by the network structure. The samples span the years 2004 to 2017, and the ART regimens used at that time may not be as effective as current regimens.

CDR1 and CDR2 are drawn from the germline V gene: ENHRY, SYGVKD. Relative to germline, V is missing 8 bases and J is missing 4 bases, with 6 bases of the junction outside any gene match. The cysteine opens and the phenylalanine closes a CDR3 of 13 amino acids. Kept here is only the CDR3 DNA, which spans 39 bases and is read in frame from base 1. Participants were included only if at least one PBMC sample before ART initiation and at least two post-ART samples were available. All participants with HIV were treated in the United States of America. Cryopreserved samples of about 0.95-10 million PBMC were thawed and washed before DNA extraction. At the time of the earliest PBMC sample for each participant with HIV, ages ranged from about 23 to 60 years. Per participant, PBMC samples came from 1-4 timepoints prior to ART initiation and 2-8 timepoints following ART initiation, for a median of 7 samples. For every participant, serial HIV viral load, CD4+ T-cell count, ART history and demographic data were obtained. Genomic DNA was extracted from unsorted PBMC with a Qiagen kit on a QIAcube, processed in batches of 12 samples.

The immunoSEQ hsTCRB v3.0 assay was used at survey level resolution to sequence the TRB variable region. The target sequencing depth for TRB was roughly 40,000-50,000 T-cell genomes per sample. An Illumina MiSeq with a v3 150-cycle kit was used to sequence the pooled TRB libraries. The study's own analysis went as follows. Repertoire analysis was run in R within a reproducible Nextflow workflow that covered QC, data transformation and analysis. LymphoSeq2, an R package for exploring AIRR-Seq data, was used to implement custom analyses. After excluding a handful of samples that yielded fewer than 5000 total TRB sequences, 150 to 200 HIV repertoires remained for analysis. Among the 170 to 200 retained HIV repertoires, 55 to 60 were collected before ART initiation and 129 after ART initiation. Each repertoire was downsampled to 5000 TRB nucleotide sequences, and summary statistics were averaged across 100 downsampling iterations. Only TRB sequences with CDR3 regions of at least seven amino acids were retained for analysis. A Shannon entropy-derived clonality score and the Gini coefficient were used to measure diversity. In the repertoire networks, any two of the top 5000 CDR3 amino acid sequences were connected whenever the two sequences differed by an edit distance of one. For TRB CDR3 amino acid sequences, GLIPH2 was used to predict antigen specificity groups and MHC restriction. Known CMV, EBV, HIV or tissue antigen associations were flagged by matching CDR3 amino acid sequences against VDJdb and McPAS-TCR. Pre-ART, post-ART and control groups were compared with Wilcoxon signed-rank tests and Holm-Bonferroni correction. The source is immuneACCESS, and TCRdb retained only in-frame sequences with V and J called. Part of the clones is not carried over; for the studies checked, unresolved V genes explain less than half of this, and the remainder is unexplained. The V and J calls and clone size are taken from that table; D and trimming were inferred from the DNA. This sample gives about 30,000 clones in total; around 95% of them show up just once. The ten top clones hold approximately 3% of the sample.

Details on this clone: Its antigen remains unidentified. No base quality information exists; no much larger clone differs at one position.

The TCR originated in a man in his fifties with HIV. The chain couples TRBV10-3 to TRBJ2-7; 9 bases in the junction line up with TRBD2. This sample comprised unsorted PBMCs, obtained 5.3 years after starting antiretroviral therapy. The CDR3 amino acid sequence is: CAIGRAGGYEQYF. The base sequence is TGTGCCATCGGAAGAGCGGGGGGATACGAGCAGTACTTC.